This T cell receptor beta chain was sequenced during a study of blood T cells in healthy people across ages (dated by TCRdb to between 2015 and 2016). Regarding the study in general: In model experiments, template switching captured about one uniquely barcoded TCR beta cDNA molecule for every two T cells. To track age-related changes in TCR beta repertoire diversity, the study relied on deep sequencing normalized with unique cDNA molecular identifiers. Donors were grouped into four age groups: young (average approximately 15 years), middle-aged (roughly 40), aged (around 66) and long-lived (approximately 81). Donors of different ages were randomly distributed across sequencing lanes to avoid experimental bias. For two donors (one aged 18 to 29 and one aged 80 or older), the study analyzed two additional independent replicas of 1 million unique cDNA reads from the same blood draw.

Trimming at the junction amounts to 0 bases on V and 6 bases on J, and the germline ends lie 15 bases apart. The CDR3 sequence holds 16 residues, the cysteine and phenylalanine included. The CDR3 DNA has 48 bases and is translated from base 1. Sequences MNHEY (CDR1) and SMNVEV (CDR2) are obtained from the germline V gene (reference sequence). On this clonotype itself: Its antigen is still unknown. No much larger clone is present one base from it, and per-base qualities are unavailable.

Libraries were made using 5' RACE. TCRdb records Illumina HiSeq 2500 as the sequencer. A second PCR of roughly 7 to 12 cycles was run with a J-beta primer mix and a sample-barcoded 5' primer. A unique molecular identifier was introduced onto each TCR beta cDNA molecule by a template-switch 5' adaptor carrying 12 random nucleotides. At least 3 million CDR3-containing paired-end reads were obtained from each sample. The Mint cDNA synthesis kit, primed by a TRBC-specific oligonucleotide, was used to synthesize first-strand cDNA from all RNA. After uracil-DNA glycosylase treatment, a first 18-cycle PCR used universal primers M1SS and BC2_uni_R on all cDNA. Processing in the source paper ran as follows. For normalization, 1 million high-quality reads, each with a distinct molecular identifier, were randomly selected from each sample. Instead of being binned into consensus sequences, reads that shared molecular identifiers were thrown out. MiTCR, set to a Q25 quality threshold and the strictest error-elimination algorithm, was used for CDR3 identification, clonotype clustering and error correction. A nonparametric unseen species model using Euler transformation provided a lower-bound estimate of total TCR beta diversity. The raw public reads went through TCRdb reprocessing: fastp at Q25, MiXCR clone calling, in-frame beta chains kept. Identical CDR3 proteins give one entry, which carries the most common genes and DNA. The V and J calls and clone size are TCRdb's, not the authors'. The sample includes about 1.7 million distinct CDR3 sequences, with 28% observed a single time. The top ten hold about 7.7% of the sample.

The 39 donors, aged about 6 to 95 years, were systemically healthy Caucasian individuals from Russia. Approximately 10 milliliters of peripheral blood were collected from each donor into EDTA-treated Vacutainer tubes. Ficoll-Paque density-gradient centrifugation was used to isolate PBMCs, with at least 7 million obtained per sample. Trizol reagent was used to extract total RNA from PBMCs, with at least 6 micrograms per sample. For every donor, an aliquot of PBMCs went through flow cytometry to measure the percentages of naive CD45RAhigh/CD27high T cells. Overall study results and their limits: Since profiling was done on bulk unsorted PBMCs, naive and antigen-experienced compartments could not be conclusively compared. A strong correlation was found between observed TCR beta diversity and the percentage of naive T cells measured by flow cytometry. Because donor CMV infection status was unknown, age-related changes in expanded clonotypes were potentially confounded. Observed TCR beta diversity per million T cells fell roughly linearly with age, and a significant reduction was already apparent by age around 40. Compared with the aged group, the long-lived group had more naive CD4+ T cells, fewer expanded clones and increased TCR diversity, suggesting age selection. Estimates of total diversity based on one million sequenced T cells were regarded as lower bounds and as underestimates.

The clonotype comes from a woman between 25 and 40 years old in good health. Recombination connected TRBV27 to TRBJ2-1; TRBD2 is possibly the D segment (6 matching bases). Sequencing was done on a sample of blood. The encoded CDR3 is CASSLSVTRGFNEQFF. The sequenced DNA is TGTGCCAGCAGTTTATCAGTGACTAGGGGTTTCAATGAGCAGTTCTTC.